What follows is one T cell receptor (beta chain) and its context. V was clipped by 4 bases and J by 6 bases; unmatched bases: 7. Per germline, CDR1 SGHNT and CDR2 YYREEE (reference sequence). The CDR3 sequence is 13 residues long. This record belongs to a study of Tregs in tolerant kidney transplant recipients. Assay used: immunoSEQ multiplex PCR; TCRdb lists only in-frame clones, some missing. This sample has about 60,000 clones, with around nine tenths found just once. The clonotype was recovered from a human donor who received a combined kidney and bone marrow transplant. The chain uses TRBV5-4 and TRBJ2-7; 7 bases align to TRBD1. The sequenced sample was CD8+ T cells from blood, obtained before the transplant. CDR3 sequence (DNA): TGTGCCAGCAGCCTTACACAGGGGAGCGAGCAGTACTTC. Protein: CASSLTQGSEQYF.